These 4 T cell receptor beta chains came from one sample sequenced in a study of blood T cell repertoires in COVID-19. Some clones are missing from TCRdb's copy, which holds only in-frame ones; the method was immunoSEQ multiplex PCR. The sample lists more than 80,000 clones; approximately 86% were seen once. Sequenced material: peripheral blood. These receptor sequences come from a woman aged 80 or over with COVID-19, enrolled during active disease.

This clone was seen a few times. The V and J genes are TRBV19 and TRBJ1-6, with TRBD1 matching 11 bases. CDR1 and CDR2 (germline): LNHDA, SQIVND (reference sequence). The CDR3 has 16 residues. The V and J ends lost 3 bases and 8 bases, in that order; junction bases with no gene match: 6. The CDR3 DNA is TGTGCCAGTAGTATCCGAGGACAGGGGGCGCATTCACCCCTCCACTTT. This gives the protein CASSIRGQGAHSPLHF. Full variable domain (missing parts from reference TRBV19 and TRBJ1-6): DGGITQSPKYLFRKEGQNVTLSCEQNLNHDAMYWYRQDPGQGLRLIYYSQIVNDFQKGDIAEGYSVSREKKESFPLTVTSAQKNPTAFYLCASSIRGQGAHSPLHFGNGTRLTVT.

This chain uses TRBV7-8 with TRBJ2-7; D possibly corresponds to TRBD1 (5 bases). The germline V gene encodes CDR1 SGHVS and CDR2 FQNEAQ. The CDR3 consists of 12 residues. Deletions cut 5 bases from V and 2 bases from J, with 7 bases between. The CDR3 DNA reads TGTGCCAGCAGCATGGACACCTACGAGCAGTACTTC. Translated: CASSMDTYEQYF.

The chain employs TRBV5-5 and TRBJ1-6; TRBD1 matches at 9 bases. The trim removed 2 bases at V and 9 bases at J, leaving 9 bases unmatched. The germline V gene has CDR1 SGHKS and CDR2 YYEKEE (reference sequence). The CDR3 sequence is 16 residues long. The CDR3 bases are TGTGCCAGCAGCTTACAGGGGGCGCTGGGGGCTTCACCCCTCCACTTT. This translates into CASSLQGALGASPLHF.

The chain combines TRBV28 with TRBJ1-2, with D hard to call. V lost 4 bases and J 1 base, leaving 10 bases between the germline ends. CDR1 MDHEN and CDR2 SYDVKM come from the germline V gene. This CDR3 has 14 residues. The CDR3 reads CASSSGGDNYGYTF. DNA for the CDR3: TGTGCCAGCAGTTCAGGTGGCGATAACTATGGCTACACCTTC.